The entry below gives a single TCR beta chain sequence along with its context. Its antigen is still unknown. One base away there is no much larger clone; base qualities are not given. The sample is drawn from a study of T cell changes during pregnancy in multiple sclerosis (dated by TCRdb to the late 2010s). In the study overall: The study examined how the T cell repertoire changed over the course of pregnancy in women with multiple sclerosis.

The CDR3 has 16 amino acids, counting the end cysteine and phenylalanine. Of the read, only the CDR3 DNA is kept; its 48 bases are in frame from base 1. Germline trimming amounts to 3 bases on V and 2 bases on J, with 5 as the count of junction bases outside the gene matches. CDR1 and CDR2 were assigned from the germline V gene as SGHTA and FQGNSA. Library method: the immunoSEQ multiplex PCR assay. TCRdb carries this immuneACCESS record with in-frame sequences only. Its versions omit some clonotypes, under half of them owing to an unresolved V gene in the studies checked, with the rest unexplained. A total of around 77,000 clones appear in this sample, 75% to 95% of them only once. The ten top clones hold about 0.7% of the sample.

The receptor chain draws on TRBV7-2 and TRBJ2-3; a stretch of 10 junction bases matches TRBD2. The TCR was taken from a female donor in good health, enrolled as a control in a pregnancy study. The sample here was peripheral blood, taken in the third trimester of pregnancy. At the DNA level, the sequence is TGTGCCAGCAGCTTGAGCGGGGGGGCCCCCACAGATACGCAGTATTTT. Translation gives CASSLSGGAPTDTQYF.